Following are 17 T cell receptor beta chains from one sample sequenced in a study of blood T cell repertoires in COVID-19 (dated by TCRdb to between 2020 and 2021). The library was produced with the immunoSEQ multiplex PCR assay. As stored in TCRdb, this immuneACCESS dataset retains in-frame rearrangements with V and J assigned. A fraction of the clones does not appear; measured against another copy, unresolved V genes explain less than half of the discrepancy, and the remainder lacks a known reason. Counted in this sample were approximately 200,000 clones; around 84% of them appeared once. 0.98% of the sample goes to the ten largest clones. The sequencing input was peripheral blood. The receptors stem from a man in his forties or fifties with acute or convalescent COVID-19.

This sequence joins TRBV6-1 and TRBJ2-1, with a tentative D call TRBD1 (5 bases). V was shortened by 2 bases and J by 4 bases, with 9 bases between the two germline ends. CDR3 length: 14 amino acids. Per germline, CDR1 MNHNS and CDR2 SASEGT. CDR3 in DNA: TGTGCCAGCAGTGAATCGTCAGGGTACAATGAGCAGTTCTTC. Translating it yields CASSESSGYNEQFF.

This chain connects TRBV7-2 to TRBJ1-2; the match to TRBD1 covers 10 bases. In germline, CDR1 is SGHTA, CDR2 FQGNSA. The ends lost 6 bases at V and 8 bases at J; junction bases unmatched: 12. CDR3 size: 15 residues. The DNA of the CDR3 is TGTGCCAGCAGACCCGGGACAGGGGCGGGAGGCGGCTACACCTTC. It specifies CASRPGTGAGGGYTF.

The CDR3: CASSPAGTSNEQFF. In DNA, the CDR3 is TGTGCCAGCTCACCTGCCGGGACTAGCAATGAGCAGTTCTTC. The chain is built from TRBV18 and TRBJ2-1; 8 positions agree with TRBD2. Germline V CDR1 and CDR2: KGHSH, LQKENI. Losses at the gene ends were 3 bases for V and 6 bases for J; bases not matched to a gene: 4. CDR3 length: 14 residues.

The rearrangement links TRBV30 to TRBJ1-1, with 7 bases aligning to TRBD1. CDR1 is GTSNPN and CDR2 is SVGIG in the germline V gene (reference sequence). J lost 10 bases, V lost 3 bases, and 11 bases had no gene match. CDR3 length: 13 residues. The CDR3 DNA sequence: TGTGCCTGGAGCATAAGGACAGGAGTAGGAGCTTTCTTT. Residues: CAWSIRTGVGAFF.

The chain uses TRBV5-6 and TRBJ1-2, with D tentatively TRBD1 (6 bases). The CDR3 covers 15 residues. Germline V gene data show CDR1 as SGHDT and CDR2 as YYEEEE. V was clipped by 4 bases and J by 4 bases, with 17 bases between them. The CDR3 reads CASSRRGGAIYGYTF. DNA of the CDR3: TGTGCCAGCAGCCGAAGAGGGGGGGCGATCTATGGCTACACCTTC.

V is TRBV6-6 and J is TRBJ2-5, with a possible D match to TRBD1 (6 bases). Germline V gene data show CDR1 as MNHNY and CDR2 as SVGAGI (reference sequence). Trimming pared 0 bases from V and 5 bases from J, leaving 10 bases between. This CDR3 has 14 amino acids. CDR3 nucleotide sequence: TGTGCCAGCAGTTACTCAGGTCAGGGGGAGACCCAGTACTTC. Translated, it gives CASSYSGQGETQYF.

The V gene is TRBV7-9, the J gene TRBJ1-3; D gene ambiguous. Germline V gives CDR1 SEHNR, CDR2 FQNEAQ (reference sequence). CDR3 size: 14 residues. The V and J ends lost 7 bases and 2 bases respectively, with 12 bases between them. The DNA of the CDR3 is TGTGCCAGCAAGGATGGAGGGACTGGAAACACCATATATTTT. This encodes CASKDGGTGNTIYF.

J is TRBJ1-1 and V is TRBV27; D might be TRBD1 (5 bases). CDR1 is MNHEY, CDR2 SMNVEV, per germline (reference sequence). V lost 2 bases and J 1 base, leaving 8 bases between the germline ends. The CDR3 has 14 amino acids. CDR3 residues: CASSLIQGNTEAFF. DNA for the CDR3: TGTGCCAGCAGTTTAATCCAGGGGAACACTGAAGCTTTCTTT.

The chain joins TRBV20-1 to TRBJ1-1; D unresolved. Germline V gene data show CDR1 as DFQATT and CDR2 as SNEGSKA (reference sequence). V was clipped by 6 bases and J by 2 bases, with 7 bases between them. CDR3 size: 11 residues. The CDR3 DNA follows: TGCAGTGCCCGACATAACACTGAAGCTTTCTTT. Protein product: CSARHNTEAFF.

The V and J genes are TRBV7-6 and TRBJ2-7; possibly TRBD1 for D (5 bases). V dropped 5 bases and J dropped 2 bases, with 16 bases sitting between them. CDR3 length: 15 amino acids. In germline, CDR1 is SGHVS, CDR2 FNYEAQ. The DNA for the CDR3 is TGTGCCAGCAGCGCCGACCGGACACCTCCCTACGAGCAGTACTTC. It specifies CASSADRTPPYEQYF.

V gene TRBV18 combines with J gene TRBJ2-3, with unresolved D. The germline V and J ends were trimmed by 0 bases and 2 bases, with 6 bases remaining between them. The CDR3 contains 14 residues. CDR1 KGHSH and CDR2 LQKENI come from the germline V gene. The CDR3: CASSPPAATDTQYF. DNA for the CDR3: TGTGCCAGCTCACCACCCGCGGCCACAGATACGCAGTATTTT.

The V and J genes are TRBV7-8 and TRBJ1-2, with TRBD1 as a possible D gene (5 bases). This CDR3 comprises 16 residues. The ends were cut back, 7 bases at V and 0 bases at J, with 18 bases in the middle. Germline CDR1 SGHVS, CDR2 FQNEAQ. For the CDR3, the DNA is TGTGCCAGCAACAGCTTCGGTCCGACAGCTAACTATGGCTACACCTTC. Encoded protein: CASNSFGPTANYGYTF.

The CDR3 sequence is CASTETGSYQPQHF. DNA for the CDR3: TGTGCCAGTACCGAGACAGGCAGTTATCAGCCCCAGCATTTT. This chain links TRBV2 with TRBJ1-5; perhaps TRBD1 as D (6 bases). This CDR3 contains 14 residues. From germline, CDR1 is SNHLY and CDR2 FYNNEI. V lost 9 bases and J lost 5, with 17 bases in between. Supplemented by reference TRBV2 and TRBJ1-5, the full variable domain reads EPEVTQTPSHQVTQMGQEVILRCVPISNHLYFYWYRQILGQKVEFLVSFYNNEISEKSEIFDDQFSVERPDGSNFTLKIRSTKLEDSAMYFCASTETGSYQPQHFGDGTRLSIL.

The table lists this clone with a few counts. V usage is TRBV3-1 (or the pseudogene TRBV3-2) and J usage is TRBJ2-1, with a weak D call TRBD1 (6 bases). Trimming removed 5 bases at V and 8 bases at J, with 19 bases between. The length of the CDR3 is 15 residues. Germline V gene lookup returns CDR1 LGHDT and CDR2 YNNKEL (reference sequence). CDR3 residues: CASSLETRGAHEQFF. As DNA, the CDR3 is TGTGCCAGCAGCTTGGAGACCAGGGGAGCCCATGAGCAGTTCTTC.

This sequence joins TRBV6-5 and TRBJ2-7; D may be TRBD2 (6 bases). Germline CDR1 and CDR2: MNHEY and SVGAGI. The length of the CDR3 is 14 residues. V was trimmed by 6 bases and J by 2 bases, leaving 14 bases between them. The CDR3, as DNA: TGTGCCAGCAGCCCAATCCGGGGGACCTACGAGCAGTACTTC. This gives the protein CASSPIRGTYEQYF.

CDR3 in DNA: TGTGCCAGCTCTGACAGCCCAGCGAACGACTACGAGCAGTACTTC. Protein: CASSDSPANDYEQYF. The J gene is TRBJ2-7, the V gene TRBV28; TRBD1 is a possible D gene (5 bases). The CDR3 has 15 amino acids. Trimming took off 8 bases at V and 3 bases at J, with 20 bases between the two ends. The germline V gene encodes CDR1 MDHEN and CDR2 SYDVKM.

On this clone itself: Mismatch with germline at one junction end may stem from a read error. CDR3 nucleotide sequence: TGCACCAGCAGAGATCAGGGGAACACTGAAGCTTTCTTT. Translated: CTSRDQGNTEAFF. This chain uses TRBV5-1 with TRBJ1-1; tentatively, D is TRBD1 (5 bases). Germline assignment: CDR1 SGHRS and CDR2 YFSETQ. CDR3 length equals 13 residues.